A selection of T cell receptor beta chains follows, all from one sample in a study of cytomegalovirus exposure and HLA in healthy donors. Profiling relied on immunoSEQ multiplex PCR, and the TCRdb table lists in-frame clones only, not all of them. The table lists 200,000 to 250,000 clones, about 72% of them singletons. The material sequenced was PBMCs. The receptor source for this set is a male donor in good health and CMV-seronegative. Each CDR3 is given with its conserved first and last residue. The order of the fields is J gene, V gene, D gene, CDR3 length, clone size, CDR3 protein, CDR3 DNA. A D gene is named only where the DNA matches it firmly. Not every row has a clone size; where given, it reads once, few, many or a size class.

>TRBJ2-7|TRBV9|.|15|.
CASSVGQGLSYEQYF
TGTGCCAGCAGCGTAGGGCAGGGGCTCTCCTACGAGCAGTACTTC
>TRBJ2-7|TRBV2|.|11|once
CASRSMSEQYF
TGTGCCAGCAGGTCTATGTCCGAGCAGTACTTC
>TRBJ2-7|TRBV6-5|TRBD1|15|.
CASSYDRGVSYEQYF
TGTGCCAGCAGTTACGACAGGGGGGTTTCGTACGAGCAGTACTTC
>TRBJ2-1|TRBV27|TRBD2|16|.
CASSLVGGRIFHEQFF
TGTGCCAGCAGTTTAGTCGGCGGGAGGATCTTCCATGAGCAGTTCTTC
>TRBJ2-5|TRBV25-1|.|15|.
CASDRPGPQGETQYF
TGTGCCAGCGACCGACCGGGACCCCAGGGGGAGACCCAGTACTTC
>TRBJ2-7|TRBV18|.|15|.
CASSPPGLNSYEQYF
TGTGCCAGCTCGCCTCCGGGACTCAACTCCTACGAGCAGTACTTC
>TRBJ2-7|TRBV9|.|14|.
CASSVAGASYEQYF
TGTGCCAGCAGCGTAGCGGGAGCTAGCTACGAGCAGTACTTC
>TRBJ1-1|TRBV28|TRBD1|16|few
CASSQRDRLLNTEAFF
TGTGCCAGCAGTCAAAGGGACAGGCTACTGAACACTGAAGCTTTCTTT
>TRBJ1-1|TRBV29-1|.|12|.
CSVSYTRTEAFF
TGCAGCGTTTCTTATACGAGGACTGAAGCTTTCTTT
>TRBJ2-3|TRBV7-3|TRBD2|18|.
CASSSRTGTSGRADTQYF
TGTGCCAGCAGCTCTCGGACCGGGACTAGCGGGAGGGCAGATACGCAGTATTTT
>TRBJ1-1|TRBV7-9|.|14|.
CSSRLGGHTAEAFF
TGTTCCAGCAGATTGGGGGGGCACACGGCTGAAGCTTTCTTT
>TRBJ2-2|TRBV9|TRBD2|16|.
CASSVATGLAVGELFF
TGTGCCAGCAGCGTAGCTACGGGACTAGCGGTCGGGGAGCTGTTTTTT
>TRBJ2-7|TRBV21-1|.|18|.
CASSTQRERLAGVAEQYF
TGTGCCAGCAGCACTCAGCGGGAAAGACTAGCGGGAGTAGCCGAGCAGTACTTC
>TRBJ2-5|TRBV5-5|.|15|.
CASSPEPAGQETQYF
TGTGCCAGCAGCCCGGAACCGGCAGGCCAAGAGACCCAGTACTTC
>TRBJ2-1|TRBV5-1|TRBD2|16|.
CASSLGLAGGYNEQFF
TGCGCCAGCAGCCTGGGACTAGCGGGAGGGTACAATGAGCAGTTCTTC
>TRBJ2-6|TRBV7-8|TRBD1|18|.
CASSLDLTGGAGANVLTF
TGTGCCAGCAGCTTAGATCTGACAGGGGGCGCGGGGGCCAACGTCCTGACTTTC
>TRBJ2-5|TRBV5-1|TRBD1|14|once
CASSSGQGIETQYF
TGCGCCAGCAGCTCGGGACAGGGTATCGAGACCCAGTACTTC
>TRBJ1-2|TRBV19|TRBD1|15|.
CASSIDRGRDYGYTF
TGTGCCAGTAGTATAGACAGGGGGCGCGACTATGGCTACACCTTC
>TRBJ2-1|TRBV19|TRBD2|15|once
CASTGLGLANNEQFF
TGTGCCAGTACGGGTTTAGGACTAGCGAACAATGAGCAGTTCTTC
>TRBJ1-1|TRBV29-1|.|12|.
CSVVGVNTEAFF
TGCAGCGTTGTAGGAGTGAACACTGAAGCTTTCTTT
>TRBJ2-7|TRBV5-1|TRBD2|12|.
CVSSLGRGEQYF
TGCGTCAGCAGCTTAGGGAGGGGCGAGCAGTACTTC
>TRBJ2-3|TRBV7-3|.|13|.
CASSLWGEDTQYF
TGTGCCAGCAGCTTATGGGGCGAGGATACGCAGTATTTT
>TRBJ2-5|TRBV6-5|.|13|few
CASSYEQGSTQYF
TGTGCCAGCAGTTACGAACAGGGTTCAACCCAGTACTTC
>TRBJ1-5|TRBV2|.|15|.
CASSEGGLNNQPQHF
TGTGCCAGCAGTGAAGGAGGTCTGAACAATCAGCCCCAGCATTTT
>TRBJ1-5|TRBV18|.|13|.
CASSSNSNQPQHF
TGTGCCAGCTCATCTAACAGTAACCAGCCCCAGCATTTT
>TRBJ1-2|TRBV5-1|TRBD1|14|.
CASTGTGTLSGYTF
TGCGCCAGCACCGGGACAGGTACGCTATCCGGCTACACCTTC
>TRBJ2-5|TRBV6-6|.|14|.
CASSGGTSQETQYF
TGTGCCAGCAGTGGGGGGACTTCTCAAGAGACCCAGTACTTC
>TRBJ2-2|TRBV18|TRBD1|17|.
CASSPLLDRVVTGELFF
TGTGCCAGCTCACCCCTCTTGGACAGGGTGGTCACCGGGGAGCTGTTTTTT